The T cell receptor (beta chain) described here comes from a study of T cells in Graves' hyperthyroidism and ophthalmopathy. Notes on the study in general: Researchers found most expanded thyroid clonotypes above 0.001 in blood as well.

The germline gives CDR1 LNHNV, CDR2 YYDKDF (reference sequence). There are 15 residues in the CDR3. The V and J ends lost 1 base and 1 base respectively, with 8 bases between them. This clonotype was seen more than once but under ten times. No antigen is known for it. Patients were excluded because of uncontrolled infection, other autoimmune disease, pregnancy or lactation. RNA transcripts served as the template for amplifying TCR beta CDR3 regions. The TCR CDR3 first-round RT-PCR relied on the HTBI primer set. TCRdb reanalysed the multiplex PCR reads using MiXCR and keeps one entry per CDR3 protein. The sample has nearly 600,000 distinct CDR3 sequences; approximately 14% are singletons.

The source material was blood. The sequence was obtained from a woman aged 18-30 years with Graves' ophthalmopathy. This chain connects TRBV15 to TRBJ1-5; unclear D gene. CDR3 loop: CATSRARPSNQPQHF. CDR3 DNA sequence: TGTGCCACCAGCAGAGCCCGGCCCAGCAATCAGCCCCAGCATTTT.